The present T cell receptor (beta chain) was sequenced within a study of T cell repertoires in cytomegalovirus infection. Overall study context: TCR beta signatures that were public indicated CMV infection and matching HLA type.

With V trimmed by 4 bases and J by 2 bases, 8 bases remained unmatched. The CDR3 runs 14 residues. Germline values: CDR1 DFQATT, CDR2 SNEGSKA (reference sequence). This clonotype has ten or more counts. The antigen remains undetermined. MiXCR, run by TCRdb on the reads, gives a single entry per CDR3 protein. The table includes approximately 280,000 distinct CDR3 sequences, under 25% detected once. The chain combines TRBV20-1 with TRBJ2-7; 7 nucleotides match TRBD2. The material was cultured PBMCs, obtained from culture after CMV antigen stimulation. The receptor was derived from a human donor in good health (CMV status not recorded). Some clones in this sample may be carry-over from other donors' samples. Here the CDR3 reads CSATFREGTYEQYV. The CDR3 coding sequence is TGCAGTGCTACCTTTAGGGAGGGAACCTACGAGCAGTACGTC.